This T cell receptor (beta chain) was sequenced for a study of blood T cells in healthy people across ages. Study-level information: With template switching, about one barcoded beta molecule was captured per two T cells. Overall study findings and caveats: Relative to aged donors, long-lived donors carried more naive CD4+ cells and displayed higher diversity. Underestimates were what the diversity estimates from one million T cells were considered to be.

Primers used in a second PCR of roughly 7 to 12 cycles were a sample-barcoded 5' primer and a J-beta primer mix. TCRdb redid the calling of the 5' RACE reads with MiXCR, one entry per CDR3 protein. The sample lists roughly 790,000 distinct CDR3 sequences; roughly 44% were seen once. On this clonotype: No antigen is known for it.

From germline, CDR1 is SGHTA and CDR2 FQGNSA. V was shortened by 0 bases and J by 4 bases, with 10 bases between the two germline ends. CDR3 length: 15 residues. Total RNA, at least 6 micrograms per sample, came from PBMCs. The clonotype was recovered from a woman aged 55-69 years in good health. J is TRBJ1-5 and V is TRBV7-2; D may be TRBD1 (5 bases). Sequenced sample: blood. The CDR3: CASSLARTPNQPQHF. CDR3 DNA: TGTGCCAGCAGCTTAGCAAGGACACCTAATCAGCCCCAGCATTTT.